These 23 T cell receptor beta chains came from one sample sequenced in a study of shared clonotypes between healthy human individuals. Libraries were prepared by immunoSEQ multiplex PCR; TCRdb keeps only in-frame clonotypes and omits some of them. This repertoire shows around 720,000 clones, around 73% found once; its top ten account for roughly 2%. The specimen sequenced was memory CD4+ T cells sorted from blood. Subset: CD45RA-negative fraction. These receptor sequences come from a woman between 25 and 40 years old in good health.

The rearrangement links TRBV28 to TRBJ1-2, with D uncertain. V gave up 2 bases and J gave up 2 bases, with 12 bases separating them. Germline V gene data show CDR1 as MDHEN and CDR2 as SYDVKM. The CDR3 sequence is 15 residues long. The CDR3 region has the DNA TGTGCCAGCAGTTTAGGTGGAGTCCTCAACTATGGCTACACCTTC. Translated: CASSLGGVLNYGYTF.

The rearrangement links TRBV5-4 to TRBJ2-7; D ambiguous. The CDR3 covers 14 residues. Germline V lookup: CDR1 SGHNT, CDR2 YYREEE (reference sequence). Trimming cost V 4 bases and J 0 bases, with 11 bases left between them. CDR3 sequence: CASSRSTSSYEQYF. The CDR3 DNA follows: TGTGCCAGCAGCCGCTCAACATCCTCCTACGAGCAGTACTTC.

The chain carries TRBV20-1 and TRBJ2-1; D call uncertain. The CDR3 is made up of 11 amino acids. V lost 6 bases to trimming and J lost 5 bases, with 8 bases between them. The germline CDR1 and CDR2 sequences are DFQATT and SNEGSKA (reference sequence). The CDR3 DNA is TGCAGTGCCCTGACCCACAATGAGCAGTTCTTC. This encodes CSALTHNEQFF.

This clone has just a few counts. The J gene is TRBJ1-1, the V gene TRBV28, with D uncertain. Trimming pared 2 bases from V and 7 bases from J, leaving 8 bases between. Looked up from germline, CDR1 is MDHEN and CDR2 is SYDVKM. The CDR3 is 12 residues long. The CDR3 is CASSLISNEAFF. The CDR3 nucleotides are TGTGCCAGCAGTTTAATCTCGAATGAAGCTTTCTTT.

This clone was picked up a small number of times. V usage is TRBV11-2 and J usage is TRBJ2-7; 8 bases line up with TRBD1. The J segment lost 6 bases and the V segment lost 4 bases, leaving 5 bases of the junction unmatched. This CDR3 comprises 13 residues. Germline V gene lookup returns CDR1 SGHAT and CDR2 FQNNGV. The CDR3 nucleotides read TGTGCCAGCAGCTCCGACAGGGGCTCCGAGCAGTACTTC. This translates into CASSSDRGSEQYF.

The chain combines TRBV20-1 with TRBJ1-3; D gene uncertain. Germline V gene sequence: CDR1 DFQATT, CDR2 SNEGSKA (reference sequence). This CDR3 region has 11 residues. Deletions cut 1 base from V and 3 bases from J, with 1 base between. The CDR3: CSARGGNTIYF. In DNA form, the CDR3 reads TGCAGTGCTAGAGGTGGAAACACCATATATTTT.

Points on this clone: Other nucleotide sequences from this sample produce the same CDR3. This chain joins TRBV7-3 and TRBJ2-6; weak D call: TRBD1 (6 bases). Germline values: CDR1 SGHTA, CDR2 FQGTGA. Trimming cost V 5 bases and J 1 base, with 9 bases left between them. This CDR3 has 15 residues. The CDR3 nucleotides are TGTGCCAGCAGCCCCAGGGGTTCTGGGGCCAACGTCCTGACTTTC. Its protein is CASSPRGSGANVLTF.

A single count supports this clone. The CDR3 region has the DNA TGCGCCAGCAGCTCCAGGAGGGGAGCTAATGAAAAACTGTTTTTT. The encoded protein is CASSSRRGANEKLFF. The rearrangement uses TRBV5-1 and TRBJ1-4; a possible D gene is TRBD1 (5 bases). There are 15 residues in the CDR3. Trimming removed 3 bases from V and 3 bases from J, with 12 bases in between. Germline CDR1 SGHRS, CDR2 YFSETQ.

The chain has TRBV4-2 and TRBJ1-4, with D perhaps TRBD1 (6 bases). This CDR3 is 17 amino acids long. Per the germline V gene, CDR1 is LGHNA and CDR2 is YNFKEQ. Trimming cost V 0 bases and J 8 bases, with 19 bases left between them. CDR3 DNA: TGTGCCAGCAGCCAAGATCGTCGGGGGGCCGGTGGGGAAAAACTGTTTTTT. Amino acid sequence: CASSQDRRGAGGEKLFF.

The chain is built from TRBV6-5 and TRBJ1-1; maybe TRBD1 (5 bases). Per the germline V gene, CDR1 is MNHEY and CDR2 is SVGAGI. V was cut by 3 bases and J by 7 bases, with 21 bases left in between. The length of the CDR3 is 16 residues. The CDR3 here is CASSYPRGRGPSEAFF. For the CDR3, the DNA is TGTGCCAGCAGTTATCCAAGGGGACGCGGGCCGAGTGAAGCTTTCTTT.

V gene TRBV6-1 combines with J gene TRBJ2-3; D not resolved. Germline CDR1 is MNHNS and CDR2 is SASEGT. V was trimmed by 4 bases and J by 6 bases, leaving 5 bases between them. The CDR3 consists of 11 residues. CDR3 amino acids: CASSVLDTQYF. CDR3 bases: TGTGCCAGCAGTGTACTGGATACGCAGTATTTT.

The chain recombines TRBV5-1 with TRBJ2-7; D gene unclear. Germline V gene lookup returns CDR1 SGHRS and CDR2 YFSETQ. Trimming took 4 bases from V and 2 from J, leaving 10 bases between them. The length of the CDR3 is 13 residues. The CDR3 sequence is CASSRDGPYEQYF. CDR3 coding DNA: TGCGCCAGCAGCCGAGACGGTCCCTACGAGCAGTACTTC.

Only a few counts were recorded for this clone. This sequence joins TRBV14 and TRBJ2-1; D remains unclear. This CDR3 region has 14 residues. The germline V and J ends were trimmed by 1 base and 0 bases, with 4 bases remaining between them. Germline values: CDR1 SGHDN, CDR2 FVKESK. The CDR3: CASSQGSSYNEQFF. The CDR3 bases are TGTGCCAGCAGCCAAGGCAGCTCCTACAATGAGCAGTTCTTC.

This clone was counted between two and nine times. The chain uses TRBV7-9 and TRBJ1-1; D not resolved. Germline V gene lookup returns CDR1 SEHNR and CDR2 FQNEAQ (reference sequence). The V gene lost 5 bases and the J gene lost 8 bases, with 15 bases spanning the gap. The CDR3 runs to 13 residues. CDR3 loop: CASSPMLQWEAFF. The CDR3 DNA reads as TGTGCCAGCAGCCCCATGCTTCAGTGGGAAGCTTTCTTT.

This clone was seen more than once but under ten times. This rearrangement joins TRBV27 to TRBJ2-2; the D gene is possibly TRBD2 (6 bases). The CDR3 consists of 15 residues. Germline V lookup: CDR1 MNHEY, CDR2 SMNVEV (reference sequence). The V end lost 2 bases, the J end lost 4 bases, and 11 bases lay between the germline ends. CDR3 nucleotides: TGTGCCAGCAGTTTAAGGCGGGACCCCACCGGGGAGCTGTTTTTT. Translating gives CASSLRRDPTGELFF.

In DNA form, the CDR3 reads TGTGCCAGCCATGACAGGCAGTCTGGAAACACCATATATTTT. Its protein is CASHDRQSGNTIYF. The rearrangement uses TRBV19 and TRBJ1-3; TRBD1 might be the D (6 bases). This CDR3 region has 14 residues. Trimming left V 9 bases short and J 1 base short, with 13 bases between. The germline V gene has CDR1 LNHDA and CDR2 SQIVND (reference sequence).

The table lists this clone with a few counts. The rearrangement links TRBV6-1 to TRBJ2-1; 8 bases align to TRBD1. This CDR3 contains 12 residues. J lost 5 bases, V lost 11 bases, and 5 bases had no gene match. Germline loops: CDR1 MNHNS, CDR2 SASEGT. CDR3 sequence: CAALTGDNEQFF. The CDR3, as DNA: TGTGCCGCCCTGACAGGGGACAATGAGCAGTTCTTC.

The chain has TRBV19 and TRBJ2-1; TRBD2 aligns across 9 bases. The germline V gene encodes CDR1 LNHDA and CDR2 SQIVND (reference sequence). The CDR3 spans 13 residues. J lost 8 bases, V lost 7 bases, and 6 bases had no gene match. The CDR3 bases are TGTGCCAGTAATCCTAGCGGGAACTATGAGCAGTTCTTC. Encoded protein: CASNPSGNYEQFF.

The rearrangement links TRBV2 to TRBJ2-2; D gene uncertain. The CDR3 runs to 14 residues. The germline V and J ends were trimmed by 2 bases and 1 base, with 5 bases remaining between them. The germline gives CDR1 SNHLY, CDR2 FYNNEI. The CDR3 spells CASSEKRNTGELFF. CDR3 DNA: TGTGCCAGCAGTGAAAAGAGGAACACCGGGGAGCTGTTTTTT.

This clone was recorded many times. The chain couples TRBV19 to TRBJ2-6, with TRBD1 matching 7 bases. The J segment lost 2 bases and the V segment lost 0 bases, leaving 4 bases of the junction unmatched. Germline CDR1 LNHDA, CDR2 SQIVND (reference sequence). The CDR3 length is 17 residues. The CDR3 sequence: CASSIDLGQAGANVLTF. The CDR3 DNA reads TGTGCCAGTAGTATAGATCTAGGACAGGCTGGGGCCAACGTCCTGACTTTC.

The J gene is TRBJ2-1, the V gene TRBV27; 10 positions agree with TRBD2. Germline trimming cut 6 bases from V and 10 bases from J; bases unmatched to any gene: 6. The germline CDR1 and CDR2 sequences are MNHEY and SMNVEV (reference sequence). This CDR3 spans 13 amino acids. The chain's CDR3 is CASSSGTSEEQFF. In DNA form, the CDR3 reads TGTGCCAGCAGCTCCGGGACTAGCGAGGAGCAGTTCTTC.

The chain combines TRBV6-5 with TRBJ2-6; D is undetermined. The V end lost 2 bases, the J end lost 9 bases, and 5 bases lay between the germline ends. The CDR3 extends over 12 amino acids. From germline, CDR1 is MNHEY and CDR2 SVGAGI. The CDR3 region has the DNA TGTGCCAGCAGTTACAGAGGCAACGTCCTGACTTTC. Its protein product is CASSYRGNVLTF.

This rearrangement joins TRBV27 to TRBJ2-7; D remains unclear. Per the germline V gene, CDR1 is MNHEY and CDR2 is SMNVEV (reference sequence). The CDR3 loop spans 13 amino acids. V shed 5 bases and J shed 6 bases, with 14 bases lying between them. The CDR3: CASSLPPDGEQYF. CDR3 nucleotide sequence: TGTGCCAGCAGTCTCCCTCCGGACGGCGAGCAGTACTTC.